The sequence of this T cell receptor (beta chain) was determined in a study of beta chain features in type 1 diabetes. Expressed TCRB transcripts were sequenced after all isolated RNA was converted to cDNA. Sequenced by immunoSEQ multiplex PCR; TCRdb stores in-frame clones only, minus some. Of around 160,000 clones in the sample, almost 65% were seen once. Note on this clone: Its antigen is unidentified.

General study points: There was a moderate but significant shortening of TCRB CDR3s in all four CD4+ subsets of Type 1 diabetes patients.

The ends were cut back, 0 bases at V and 8 bases at J, with 10 bases in the middle. Germline V gene data show CDR1 as LNHNV and CDR2 as YYDKDF (reference sequence). The CDR3 is made up of 14 amino acids. Source material: naive CD4+ T cells from blood. This chain connects TRBV15 to TRBJ1-4; D gene ambiguous. The clonotype was recovered from a young man with type 1 diabetes. The CDR3 spells CATSRDRPEEKLFF. The CDR3 nucleotides read TGTGCCACCAGCAGAGATCGGCCGGAGGAAAAACTGTTTTTT.